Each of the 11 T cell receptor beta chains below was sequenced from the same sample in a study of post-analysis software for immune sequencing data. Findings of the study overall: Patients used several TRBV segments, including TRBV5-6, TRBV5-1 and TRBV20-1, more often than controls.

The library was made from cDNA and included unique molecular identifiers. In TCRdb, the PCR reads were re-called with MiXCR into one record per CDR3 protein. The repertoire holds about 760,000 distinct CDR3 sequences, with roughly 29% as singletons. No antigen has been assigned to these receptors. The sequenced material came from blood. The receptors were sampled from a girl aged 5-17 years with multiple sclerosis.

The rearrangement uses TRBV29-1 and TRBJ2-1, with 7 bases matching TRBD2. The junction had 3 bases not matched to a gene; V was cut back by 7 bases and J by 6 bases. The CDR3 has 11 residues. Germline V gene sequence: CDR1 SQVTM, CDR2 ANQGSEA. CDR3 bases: TGCAGCGGTAGGGAGGGCAATGAGCAGTTCTTC. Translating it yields CSGREGNEQFF.

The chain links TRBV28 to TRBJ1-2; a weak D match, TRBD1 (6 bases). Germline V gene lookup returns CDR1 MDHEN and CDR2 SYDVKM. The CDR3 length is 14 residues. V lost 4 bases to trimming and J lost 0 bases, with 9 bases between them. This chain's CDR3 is CASSSRQANYGYTF. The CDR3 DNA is TGTGCCAGCAGTTCTCGACAGGCTAACTATGGCTACACCTTC.

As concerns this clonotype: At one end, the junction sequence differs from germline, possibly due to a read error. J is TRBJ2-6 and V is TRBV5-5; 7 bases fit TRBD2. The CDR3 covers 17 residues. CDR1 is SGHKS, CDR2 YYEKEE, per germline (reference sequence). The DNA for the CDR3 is TGTGCCAGCAGCTCGGGACTAAGGCCCTCTGGCGCCAACGTCCTGACTTTC. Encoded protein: CASSSGLRPSGANVLTF. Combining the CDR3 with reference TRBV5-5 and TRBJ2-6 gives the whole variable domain DAGVTQSPTHLIKTRGQQVTLRCSPISGHKSVSWYQQVLGQGPQFIFQYYEKEERGRGNFPDRFSARQFPNYSSELNVNALLLGDSALYLCASSSGLRPSGANVLTFGAGSRLTVL.

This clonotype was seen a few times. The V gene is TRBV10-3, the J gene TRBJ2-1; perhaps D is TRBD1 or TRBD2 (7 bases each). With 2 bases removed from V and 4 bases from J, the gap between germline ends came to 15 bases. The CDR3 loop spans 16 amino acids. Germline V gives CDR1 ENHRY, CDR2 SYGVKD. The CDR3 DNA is TGTGCCATCAGTGAGCCGGCCAGGGGGGGGTACAATGAGCAGTTCTTC. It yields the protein CAISEPARGGYNEQFF.

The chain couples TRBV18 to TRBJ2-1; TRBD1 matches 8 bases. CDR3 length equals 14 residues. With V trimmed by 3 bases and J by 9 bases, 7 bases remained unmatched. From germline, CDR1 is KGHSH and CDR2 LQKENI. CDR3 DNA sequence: TGTGCCAGCTCACCTATACAGGGGGAGGCTGAGCAGTTCTTC. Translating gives CASSPIQGEAEQFF.

This CDR3 reads CASSFIGGCGELFF. CDR3 bases: TGTGCCAGCAGTTTCATAGGGGGGTGCGGGGAGCTGTTTTTT. The rearrangement links TRBV27 to TRBJ2-2, with D perhaps being TRBD1 or TRBD2 (6 bases each). This CDR3 has 14 amino acids. Deletions cut 3 bases from V and 7 bases from J, with 12 bases between. Germline V lookup: CDR1 MNHEY, CDR2 SMNVEV (reference sequence).

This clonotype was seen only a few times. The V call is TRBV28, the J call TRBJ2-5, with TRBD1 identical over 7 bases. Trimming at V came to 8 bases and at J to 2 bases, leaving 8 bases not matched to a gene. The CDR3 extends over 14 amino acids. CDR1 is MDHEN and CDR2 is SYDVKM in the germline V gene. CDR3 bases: TGTGCCAGCCTGACAGGGATACGACAAGAGACCCAGTACTTC. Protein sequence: CASLTGIRQETQYF.

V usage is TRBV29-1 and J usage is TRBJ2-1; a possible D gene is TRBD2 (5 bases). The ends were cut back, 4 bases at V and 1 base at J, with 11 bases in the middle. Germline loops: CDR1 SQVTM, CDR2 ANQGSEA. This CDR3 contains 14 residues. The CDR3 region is CSVAIRGSYNEQFF. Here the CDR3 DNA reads TGCAGCGTTGCGATCCGGGGATCCTACAATGAGCAGTTCTTC.

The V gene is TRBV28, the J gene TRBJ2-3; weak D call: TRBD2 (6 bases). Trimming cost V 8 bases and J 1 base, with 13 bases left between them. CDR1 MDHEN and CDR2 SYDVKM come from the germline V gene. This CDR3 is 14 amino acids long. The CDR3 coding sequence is TGTGCCAGCGACTCTTTAGCGGGCACAGATACGCAGTATTTT. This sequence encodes CASDSLAGTDTQYF.

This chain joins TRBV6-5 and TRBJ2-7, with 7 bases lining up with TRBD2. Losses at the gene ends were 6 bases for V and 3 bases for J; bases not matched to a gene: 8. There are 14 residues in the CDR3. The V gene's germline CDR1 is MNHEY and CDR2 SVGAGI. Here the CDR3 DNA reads TGTGCCAGCAGCCGCGACACGGGGGGCTACGAGCAGTACTTC. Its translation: CASSRDTGGYEQYF.

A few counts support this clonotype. CDR3 sequence: CSYLQPNLNEQFF. DNA of the CDR3: TGCAGTTATCTACAGCCAAACCTAAATGAGCAGTTCTTC. The rearrangement joins TRBV20-1 to TRBJ2-1; the D is unclear. Per germline, CDR1 DFQATT and CDR2 SNEGSKA (reference sequence). The ends were cut back, 8 bases at V and 7 bases at J, with 18 bases in the middle. CDR3 length: 13 residues.